This is a list of T cell receptor beta chains from one sample in a study of T cell responses to AZD1222 COVID-19 vaccine. The assay was immunoSEQ multiplex PCR, and TCRdb's table has in-frame clones only and misses some. Here the sample spans 95,000 to 150,000 clones, more than 80% being singletons. Sequencing used peripheral blood, obtained on day 0 of AZD1222 vaccination. These receptors originate from an adult in good health. CDR3s include the opening cysteine and the closing phenylalanine or tryptophan. The D gene is left open where the match is weak. The size of a clone is reported for some rows only, either as once, few or many, or as a class for expanded clones.

cdr3_length,j_call,d_call,clone_size,v_call,cdr3_nt,cdr3_aa
14,TRBJ1-1,-,-,TRBV6-5,TGTGCCAGCAGTTACGGTGGAATGGACACTGAAGCTTTCTTT,CASSYGGMDTEAFF
13,TRBJ2-1,-,-,TRBV30,TGTGCGGGGGACTCGAGCTCCTACAATGAGCAGTTCTTC,CAGDSSSYNEQFF
13,TRBJ1-6,-,-,TRBV7-3,TGTGCCAGCAGCTTAAAAGTGAATTCACCCCTCCACTTT,CASSLKVNSPLHF
16,TRBJ1-2,TRBD1,-,TRBV30,TGTGCCTGGAGCGAAGATGAGACAGGGGGAAACTATGGCTACACCTTC,CAWSEDETGGNYGYTF
16,TRBJ2-1,-,-,TRBV28,TGTGCCAGCAGTGTAAGACTAGTCCATCTCGGCGGTGAGCAGTTCTTC,CASSVRLVHLGGEQFF
16,TRBJ2-1,TRBD2,-,TRBV7-9,TGTGCCAGCAGCCGCCGACTAGCGGGGGCTTACAATGAGCAGTTCTTC,CASSRRLAGAYNEQFF
14,TRBJ1-5,-,-,TRBV28,TGTGCCAGCAGTGTGGGGCAGGATCGAACACCCCAGCATTTT,CASSVGQDRTPQHF
14,TRBJ2-1,-,-,TRBV2,TGTGCCAGCAGTGAAGCAGGAACCTCTTTTGAGCAGTTCTTC,CASSEAGTSFEQFF
14,TRBJ1-4,TRBD1,-,TRBV28,TGTGCCAGCAGTAAACAGGGGATCGGGGAAAAACTGTTTTTT,CASSKQGIGEKLFF
17,TRBJ2-2,TRBD2,few,TRBV18,TGTGCCAGCTCACCACTGACTAGCGGGAGCGGCACCGGGGAGCTGTTTTTT,CASSPLTSGSGTGELFF
13,TRBJ2-7,-,-,TRBV10-1,TGCGCCAGCAGTGAGTCGGGACCGCTCGTACAGTACTTC,CASSESGPLVQYF
15,TRBJ1-1,-,-,TRBV6-5,TGTGCCAGCACACAGGGACGCGTCATGAACACTGAAGCTTTCTTT,CASTQGRVMNTEAFF
13,TRBJ1-2,TRBD1,-,TRBV5-6,TGTGCCAGCAGCCTCGGGACAGTCTGGGGCTACACCTTC,CASSLGTVWGYTF
13,TRBJ2-7,TRBD1,-,TRBV5-1,TGCGCCAGCAGTTTAGAGACAGGGTACGAGCAGTACTTC,CASSLETGYEQYF
15,TRBJ2-3,-,-,TRBV27,TGTGCCAGCAGTCCTCGCTCGACCATCACAGATACGCAGTATTTT,CASSPRSTITDTQYF
17,TRBJ1-2,TRBD1,once,TRBV9,TGTGCCAGCAGCGGGACCGGGACAGGGGGCTCCTACTATGGCTACACCTTC,CASSGTGTGGSYYGYTF
20,TRBJ1-1,-,once,TRBV7-8,TGTGCCAGCAGGCGCGGTCCCACTCCAGCAGGTCGCGGCCTCTACACTGAAGCTTTCTTT,CASRRGPTPAGRGLYTEAFF
14,TRBJ1-2,-,-,TRBV19,TGTGCCAGTAGTCCCAACTCGGGGCCATATGGCTACACCTTC,CASSPNSGPYGYTF
13,TRBJ2-7,-,-,TRBV6-5,TGTGCCAGCAGTTACCGGAGGGGGGGCGAGCAGTACTTC,CASSYRRGGEQYF
14,TRBJ2-5,-,-,TRBV6-5,TGTGCCAGCACCCCAAGTCGGGGGCGGGAGACCCAGTACTTC,CASTPSRGRETQYF
16,TRBJ1-2,TRBD1,once,TRBV5-1,TGCGCCAGCAGCCCTAGGCCTGGACAGGGGAGCTATGGCTACACCTTC,CASSPRPGQGSYGYTF
13,TRBJ2-6,-,-,TRBV10-2,TGCGCCAGCAGTCGCTCTGGGGCCAACGTCCTGACTTTC,CASSRSGANVLTF
15,TRBJ1-1,-,-,TRBV3-1/TRBV3-2,TGTGCCAGCAGCCCCCACGGCCTGGGAGTGGTTGAAGCTTTCTTT,CASSPHGLGVVEAFF
15,TRBJ1-5,TRBD1,few,TRBV28,TGTGCCAGCTCAATTGGGGGACAGAGAGGGCAGCCCCAGCATTTT,CASSIGGQRGQPQHF
15,TRBJ2-7,TRBD2,-,TRBV6-5,TGTGCCAGCCCCCTTAGGACTAGCGGGAATAGCGAGCAGTACTTC,CASPLRTSGNSEQYF